These 9 T cell receptor beta chains share one sample of origin, sequenced in a study of cytomegalovirus exposure and HLA in healthy donors. 13 Jbeta primers and 60 Vbeta primers were used for the PCR. Profiling relied on immunoSEQ multiplex PCR, and the TCRdb table lists in-frame clones only, not all of them. The data contain fewer than 200,000 clones, under 80% of them seen just once; the ten biggest clones take up roughly 1.9%. The sample comprised PBMCs. The receptors originated from a female donor in good health and CMV-seronegative.

A few counts support this clone. The rearrangement joins TRBV10-1 to TRBJ1-6, with D maybe TRBD1 (6 bases). Per the germline V gene, CDR1 is WNHNN and CDR2 is SYGVQD (reference sequence). V lost 2 bases and J 5 bases, leaving 10 bases between the germline ends. The CDR3 runs 15 residues. CDR3 loop: CASSERRGNNSPLHF. As DNA, the CDR3 is TGCGCCAGCAGTGAGAGAAGGGGGAATAATTCACCCCTCCACTTT.

The chain links TRBV15 to TRBJ2-7, with a tentative D call TRBD2 (6 bases). The CDR3 consists of 17 residues. Germline assignment: CDR1 LNHNV and CDR2 YYDKDF (reference sequence). V was cut by 5 bases and J by 3 bases, with 23 bases left in between. CDR3 region: CATSRGSPGISRYEQYF. CDR3 nucleotides: TGTGCCACCAGCCGGGGGTCCCCCGGGATCTCTCGCTACGAGCAGTACTTC.

J is TRBJ2-1 and V is TRBV25-1; TRBD2 is a possible D gene (6 bases). The length of the CDR3 is 13 residues. The V and J ends lost 6 bases and 9 bases respectively, with 15 bases between them. CDR1 and CDR2 (germline): MGHDK, SYGVNS. The CDR3 reads CASSSSGWGEQFF. CDR3 bases: TGTGCCAGCAGCTCCAGCGGGTGGGGTGAGCAGTTCTTC.

The chain carries TRBV10-3 and TRBJ2-7; weak D call: TRBD1 (6 bases). The CDR3 is 15 amino acids. Trimming removed 0 bases from V and 3 bases from J, with 12 bases in between. CDR1 and CDR2 (germline): ENHRY, SYGVKD. The CDR3 is CAISESLQGNYEQYF. The CDR3 DNA is TGTGCCATCAGTGAGTCCTTACAGGGCAACTACGAGCAGTACTTC.

The V call is TRBV5-1, the J call TRBJ2-5; tentative D call: TRBD2 (6 bases). The V end was cut by 1 base, the J end by 2 bases, with 12 bases between. Per the germline V gene, CDR1 is SGHRS and CDR2 is YFSETQ. The CDR3 has 15 amino acids. CDR3 sequence reads: CASSLSGSGQETQYF. The CDR3 DNA reads as TGCGCCAGCAGCTTGTCAGGGAGCGGGCAAGAGACCCAGTACTTC. The whole variable domain, filled in from reference TRBV5-1 and TRBJ2-5, reads KAGVTQTPRYLIKTRGQQVTLSCSPISGHRSVSWYQQTPGQGLQFLFEYFSETQRNKGNFPGRFSGRQFSNSRSEMNVSTLELGDSALYLCASSLSGSGQETQYFGPGTRLLVL.

This chain uses TRBV27 with TRBJ2-3; D is unresolved. Germline loops: CDR1 MNHEY, CDR2 SMNVEV (reference sequence). Trimming removed 6 bases at V and 1 base at J, with 11 bases between. The CDR3 is 14 residues long. CDR3 loop: CASRRQWRTDTQYF. Written as DNA, the CDR3 is TGTGCCAGCAGGAGACAATGGCGCACAGATACGCAGTATTTT.

The chain's CDR3 is CASSPLGRGPSTDTQYF. CDR3 nucleotides: TGTGCCAGCAGCCCGCTAGGGAGGGGCCCTAGCACAGATACGCAGTATTTT. V and J are TRBV7-9 and TRBJ2-3; 7 bases are shared with TRBD2. Germline values: CDR1 SEHNR, CDR2 FQNEAQ (reference sequence). Trimming took 5 bases from V and 0 from J; bases not matched to a gene: 11. This CDR3 comprises 17 residues.

The chain combines TRBV9 with TRBJ1-2; D is uncertain. Germline V gene data show CDR1 as SGDLS and CDR2 as YYNGEE. V lost 3 bases, J lost 3 bases, and 18 bases lay in between. This CDR3 is 16 amino acids long. CDR3 nucleotide sequence: TGTGCCAGCAGCGCGACCTCCCCGGGTGGCGACTATGGCTACACCTTC. Its translation is CASSATSPGGDYGYTF.

V usage is TRBV6-5 and J usage is TRBJ2-7, with 9 bases lining up with TRBD2. The CDR3 length is 16 residues. Losses at the gene ends were 0 bases for V and 3 bases for J; bases not matched to a gene: 6. CDR1 and CDR2 from the germline V gene are MNHEY and SVGAGI. In DNA form, the CDR3 reads TGTGCCAGCAGTTACTCTCCCAGCGGGGGGTTCTACGAGCAGTACTTC. It yields the protein CASSYSPSGGFYEQYF.